Listed below are T cell receptor beta chains from one sample, sequenced in a study of blood T cell repertoires in COVID-19. Clones were sequenced by immunoSEQ multiplex PCR, and TCRdb holds only the in-frame ones, with some missing. The sample contains some 110,000 clones, 82% of which appear only once. Input material: peripheral blood. The receptors originated from a man between 65 and 80 years old with acute or convalescent COVID-19. The CDR3 runs from the conserved cysteine through the conserved F or W. A D gene is named only where the DNA matches it firmly. Only part of the rows carry a size: once, few, many, or a class if the clone is expanded.

D gene	J gene	V gene	clone size	CDR3 DNA	CDR3 protein
TRBD2	TRBJ2-1	TRBV24-1	.	TGTGCCACCAGTGATGACATAGCGGGACAGTTCTTC	CATSDDIAGQFF
TRBD1	TRBJ1-2	TRBV29-1	.	TGCAGCGCGCCGGGACAGGGGGACTATGGCTACACCTTC	CSAPGQGDYGYTF
TRBD2	TRBJ2-7	TRBV4-2	.	TGTGCCAGCAGCCGACGACTAGCGGGAGACGACGAGCAGTACTTC	CASSRRLAGDDEQYF
.	TRBJ2-7	TRBV19	.	TGTGCCAGTAGTATAGGCCCAAGCGGCTACGAGCAGTACTTC	CASSIGPSGYEQYF
.	TRBJ2-6	TRBV9	.	TGTGCCAGCAGCGTAGATCAGTCAAGCTCTGGGGCCAACGTCCTGACTTTC	CASSVDQSSSGANVLTF
.	TRBJ2-1	TRBV12-3/TRBV12-4	.	TGTGCCTCCCAGCGGAATGAGCAGTTCTTC	CASQRNEQFF
.	TRBJ2-2	TRBV28	few	TGTGCCAGCAGTTTAGCTAGCGCCTACGGGGAGCTGTTTTTT	CASSLASAYGELFF
.	TRBJ1-3	TRBV30	.	TGTGCCTGGAGAGAGGGCTTCTCTGGAAACACCATATATTTT	CAWREGFSGNTIYF
.	TRBJ1-1	TRBV12-3/TRBV12-4	.	TGTGCCAGCAGTACGCTGGCCCTTGAAGCTTTCTTT	CASSTLALEAFF
.	TRBJ2-3	TRBV2	.	TGTGCCAGCAGTGTTGGTCGACTAGATTTGGGCGGTACGCAGTATTTT	CASSVGRLDLGGTQYF
TRBD1	TRBJ2-4	TRBV19	.	TGTGCCAGTAGTATAGGAGGACAGGGAAACATTCAGTACTTC	CASSIGGQGNIQYF
.	TRBJ1-2	TRBV27	.	TGTGCCAGCAGTTTACGGGTCGTGGGAGGAGAGGGAAAAAATGGCTACACCTTC	CASSLRVVGGEGKNGYTF
.	TRBJ2-3	TRBV28	.	TGTGCCAGTTTCAGGGACATCCGCACAGATACGCAGTATTTT	CASFRDIRTDTQYF
TRBD2	TRBJ2-3	TRBV6-2/TRBV6-3	.	TGTGCCAGCAGTCCGGGGACTAGCGGGAGCTACACAGATACGCAGTATTTT	CASSPGTSGSYTDTQYF
.	TRBJ1-1	TRBV29-1	.	TGCAGCGTTTTGGAGAGGATGAACACTGAAGCTTTCTTT	CSVLERMNTEAFF
.	TRBJ2-5	TRBV2	.	TGTGCCAGCAGTCTGCGGGAGACCCAGTACTTC	CASSLRETQYF
TRBD2	TRBJ2-1	TRBV10-2	.	TGCGCCAGCGGGGGGGGGTCCAATGAGCAGTTCTTC	CASGGGSNEQFF
.	TRBJ1-5	TRBV18	.	TGTGCCAGCTCATCCGGGACACAACATAGCAATCAGCCCCAGCATTTT	CASSSGTQHSNQPQHF
TRBD1	TRBJ2-7	TRBV30	.	TGTGCCTGGAGTGTAAACAGGGGCTACGAGCAGTACTTC	CAWSVNRGYEQYF
TRBD1	TRBJ1-1	TRBV30	.	TGTGCCAGTCGACAGGGGATGCGGAACACTGAAGCTTTCTTT	CASRQGMRNTEAFF
.	TRBJ2-7	TRBV5-1	.	TGCGCCAGCAGCCCCGGGATAGCTAACGAGCAGTACTTC	CASSPGIANEQYF
TRBD1	TRBJ2-7	TRBV7-2	.	TGTGCCAGCAGCTTAGCGTGGGACAGCTCCTACGAGCAGTACTTC	CASSLAWDSSYEQYF
TRBD1	TRBJ2-2	TRBV7-3	.	TGTGCCAGCAGCTTAGATTCTAGGGGGCTGAACACCGGGGAGCTGTTTTTT	CASSLDSRGLNTGELFF
.	TRBJ2-3	TRBV11-2	.	TGTGCCAGCAGCCTTAAGGAGGGGTCGGGGCAGTATTTT	CASSLKEGSGQYF
.	TRBJ1-1	TRBV19	.	TGTGCCAGTAGTATCGCGCGGGGGGCCACTGAAGCTTTCTTT	CASSIARGATEAFF
.	TRBJ2-6	TRBV29-1	.	TGCAGCGTTGGGGGAGGATTTAGCTCTGGGGCCAACGTCCTGACTTTC	CSVGGGFSSGANVLTF
.	TRBJ1-1	TRBV7-9	.	TGTGCCAGCAGCTTAACAGAGATGAACACTGAAGCTTTCTTT	CASSLTEMNTEAFF
TRBD1	TRBJ1-2	TRBV18	.	TGTGCCAGCTCACCACTCGGACAGGGTGAGGGCTACACCTTC	CASSPLGQGEGYTF
.	TRBJ2-7	TRBV15	.	TGTGCCACCAGCAGAGTAGGGAGTGAGCAGTACTTC	CATSRVGSEQYF
TRBD1	TRBJ1-3	TRBV2	.	TGTGCCGGACGACAGGGTGGAAACACCATATATTTT	CAGRQGGNTIYF
TRBD2	TRBJ2-1	TRBV5-1	few	TGCGCCAGCACTCCCGGACTAGCACTAGATGAGCAGTTCTTC	CASTPGLALDEQFF
TRBD2	TRBJ2-5	TRBV2	.	TGTGCCACCTCAAGGGGACCGGGACTAGCGGGAGGGCAGGAGGAGACCCAGTACTTC	CATSRGPGLAGGQEETQYF
.	TRBJ1-5	TRBV27	once	TGTGCCAGCAGTTTCACCGGGACACCTACCTCGGATCAGCCCCAGCATTTT	CASSFTGTPTSDQPQHF
.	TRBJ1-2	TRBV7-2	.	TGTGCCAGCAGCCCAACAGGGACGAAAGGCTACACCTTC	CASSPTGTKGYTF
TRBD2	TRBJ2-1	TRBV3-1/TRBV3-2	.	TGTGCCAGCAGCCAAGGGGGGGGGAGCTATGAGCAGTTCTTC	CASSQGGGSYEQFF
.	TRBJ2-3	TRBV28	.	TGTGCCAGCAGTGGCCCGGGACTCCGCACAGATACGCAGTATTTT	CASSGPGLRTDTQYF
.	TRBJ1-6	TRBV7-9	few	TGTGCCGGTACTTTGGTGAGGGATTCACCCCTCCACTTT	CAGTLVRDSPLHF
TRBD1	TRBJ1-1	TRBV7-8	.	TGTGCCAGCACCCAGACAGGGGCCCCCCTCGAAGCTTTCTTT	CASTQTGAPLEAFF
.	TRBJ2-2	TRBV7-9	.	TGTGCCAGCAGCTTCCAACGGGACACCGGGGAGCTGTTTTTT	CASSFQRDTGELFF
TRBD2	TRBJ2-3	TRBV9	.	TGTGCCAGCAGCTTAGCGGGAGGGCTTGGAGATACGCAGTATTTT	CASSLAGGLGDTQYF
TRBD1	TRBJ1-2	TRBV6-2/TRBV6-3	.	TGTGCCAGCAGCCCCGGGACAGATTATGGCTACACCTTC	CASSPGTDYGYTF
.	TRBJ2-1	TRBV4-2	.	TGTGCCAGCAGCCAACAGGGGACTACCTACAATGAGCAGTTCTTC	CASSQQGTTYNEQFF
.	TRBJ1-2	TRBV28	.	TGTGCCAGCAGTTTAACGACAGGCGGCTATGGCTACACCTTC	CASSLTTGGYGYTF
TRBD1	TRBJ1-2	TRBV7-6	.	TGTGCCAGCAGCTTCCCCCCAGGGGGTGGGTCTAACTATGGCTACACCTTC	CASSFPPGGGSNYGYTF
.	TRBJ2-4	TRBV11-2	.	TGTGCCAGCAGCTTAAGCGGGGCCAAAAACATTCAGTACTTC	CASSLSGAKNIQYF
.	TRBJ1-1	TRBV6-8	.	TGTGCCACCTCAACCATGGGGCCCAGTGAACACTTT	CATSTMGPSEHF
.	TRBJ1-1	TRBV29-1	.	TGCAGCGTTCTTATGAACACTGAAGCTTTCTTT	CSVLMNTEAFF
.	TRBJ2-1	TRBV11-3	.	TGTGCCAGCAGCTCCCCAGGTGAGCAGTTCTTC	CASSSPGEQFF
.	TRBJ1-2	TRBV6-5	.	TGTGCCAGCAGTTACTCCGGGGGTGGCGGCTACACCTTC	CASSYSGGGGYTF
.	TRBJ2-1	TRBV6-1	.	TGTGCCAGCAGTGAAGGTACGGGTCTTCCTAATGAGCAGTTCTTC	CASSEGTGLPNEQFF
.	TRBJ2-4	TRBV5-4	.	TGTGCCAGCAGCCCCTCCGACGGGGGAAACATTCAGTACTTC	CASSPSDGGNIQYF
TRBD1	TRBJ2-1	TRBV6-5	.	TGTGCCAGCCGTCCGGGACAGGGATATGAGCAGTTCTTC	CASRPGQGYEQFF
.	TRBJ1-1	TRBV6-1	.	TGTGCCAGCAGTCCCCTTGGGGGGTTTAACACTGAAGCTTTCTTT	CASSPLGGFNTEAFF
TRBD1	TRBJ1-6	TRBV10-3	.	TGTGCCGGGGGACAGGGGGGGGTTAAATCACCCCTCCACTTT	CAGGQGGVKSPLHF
.	TRBJ2-2	TRBV18	.	TGTGCCAGCTCACCGGGACTCCGAACCGGGGAGCTGTTTTTT	CASSPGLRTGELFF
.	TRBJ2-7	TRBV11-1	.	TGTGCCAGCAGCTTAGTTGAGATGGAGCAGTACTTC	CASSLVEMEQYF
.	TRBJ2-3	TRBV27	.	TGTGCCAGCAGTTTATGGGGGGGCACAGATACGCAGTATTTT	CASSLWGGTDTQYF
.	TRBJ1-2	TRBV20-1	.	TGCAGTGCTAGTACTGCTAACTATGGCTACACCTTC	CSASTANYGYTF
TRBD1	TRBJ1-6	TRBV29-1	.	TGCAGCCCCTGGGGGACAGATAATTCACCCCTCCACTTT	CSPWGTDNSPLHF